This entry describes one T cell receptor (beta chain). This entry is derived from a study of Graves' ophthalmopathy and Graves' hyperthyroidism. RNA transcripts were the source from which TCR beta CDR3 regions were amplified. The library came from an HTBI-primed first-round RT-PCR and a second-round multiplex PCR. In TCRdb, the multiplex PCR reads were re-called with MiXCR into one record per CDR3 protein. The sample has approximately 700,000 distinct CDR3 sequences, more than 40% seen once. The CDR3 extends over 13 amino acids. Trimming removed 8 bases from V and 8 bases from J; junction bases left unmatched: 8. The germline CDR1 and CDR2 sequences are MGHDK and SYGVNS. The study enrolled ophthalmopathy donors with moderate-to-severe activity, CAS ≥3, NOSPECS ≥4 and duration under 3 months. Additional autoimmune diseases, uncontrolled infections, pregnancy or lactation disqualified patients.

This receptor was identified in an adult man with Graves' ophthalmopathy. V and J are TRBV25-1 and TRBJ1-1; TRBD1 aligns across 10 bases. Sequenced input: peripheral blood. CDR3 DNA sequence: TGTGCCAGCCCCCGGGACAGGGGCAGCGAAGCTTTCTTT. Protein product: CASPRDRGSEAFF.